This T cell receptor beta chain was captured by sequencing in a study of CD8 T cells in Susac syndrome (dated by TCRdb to between 2018 and 2020). About the study as a whole: The study used repertoire sequencing to test whether antigen drove CD8+ T cell activation and differentiation in Susac syndrome.

Taken from cysteine to phenylalanine, the CDR3 has 16 residues. The read is trimmed to its CDR3 DNA, 48 bases read in frame from base 1. CDR1 and CDR2 are drawn from the germline V gene: SGHTA, FQGNSA. The trim is 2 bases for V and 6 bases for J, with a gap of 17 bases between the germline ends. In the case of this clonotype: Its antigen target is currently unknown. No base quality information exists; no much larger clone differs at one position.

RNA was extracted with the RNeasy kit and roughly 0.45 to 1 ug was reverse transcribed using random hexamers. The immunoSEQ multiplex PCR assay, covering 54 Vbeta and 13 Jbeta segments, was used to amplify TCR beta CDR3 regions. PCR amplification bias was corrected using a synthetic template baseline for primer optimization and computational correction. Under the source paper's analysis protocol: Reads were assigned to V, D and J genes according to IMGT and analyzed in immunoSEQ Analyzer, with only productive sequences retained. Clonality was calculated as one minus the Shannon entropy normalized by log2 of the number of productive unique sequences. For each patient and control, public and private clones were evaluated within the 100 most prevalent clones. Clones were defined as Susac-specific if absent from the healthy and MS cohorts, from approximately 1,100 published viral clones and from other ImmuneACCESS disease sequences. TCRdb reworked the public reads: Q25 trimming with fastp, MiXCR clone assembly, productive beta chains retained. Every entry covers one CDR3 protein and lists the most common genes and DNA from its rows. The V and J calls were not made by the authors but by TCRdb's processing. The sample contains around 280,000 distinct CDR3 sequences, around 92% of them found a single time. The biggest ten clones account for approximately 0.065% of the sample.

Peripheral blood CD8+ and CD4+ T cells from healthy donors, Susac syndrome patients and multiple sclerosis patients were profiled using high-throughput TCR beta sequencing. Multiple sclerosis controls were treatment-naive patients with stable or active relapsing-remitting disease fulfilling revised McDonald criteria. CD8+ TEMRA cells were enriched by FACS, while bulk CD8+ and CD4+ T cells were purified by magnetic negative isolation. Blood was drawn into EDTA tubes, processed within 24 hours, and PBMCs were isolated by density gradient centrifugation. PBMCs destined for TCR sequencing were cryopreserved in liquid nitrogen and later thawed in a 37 °C water bath. The sorted or isolated CD4+, CD8+ and CD8+ TEMRA cells reached a purity of at least 90%. Broad study findings and their caveats: The study acknowledged that relatively few individuals were included in the TCR sequencing and HLA analysis.

The sequence was collected from a human donor with multiple sclerosis. The sample consisted of CD4+ T cells from PBMCs. The rearrangement combines TRBV7-2 with TRBJ1-5, with no reliable assignment of the D segment. The encoded CDR3 is CASSLNPGGWVQPQHF. The DNA reads as follows: TGTGCCAGCAGCTTAAACCCAGGCGGGTGGGTTCAGCCCCAGCATTTT.